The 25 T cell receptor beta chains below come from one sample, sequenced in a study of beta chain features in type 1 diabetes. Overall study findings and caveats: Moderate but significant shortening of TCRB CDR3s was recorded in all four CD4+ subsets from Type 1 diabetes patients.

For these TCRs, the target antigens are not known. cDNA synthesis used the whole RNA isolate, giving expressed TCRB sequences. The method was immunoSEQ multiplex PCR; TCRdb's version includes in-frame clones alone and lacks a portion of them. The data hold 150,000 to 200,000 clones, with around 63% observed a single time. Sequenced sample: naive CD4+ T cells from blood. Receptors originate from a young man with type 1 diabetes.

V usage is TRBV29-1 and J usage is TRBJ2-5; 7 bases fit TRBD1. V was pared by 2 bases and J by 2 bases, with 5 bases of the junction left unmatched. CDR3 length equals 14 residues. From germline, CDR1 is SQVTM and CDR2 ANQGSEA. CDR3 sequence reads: CSVEYRDSQETQYF. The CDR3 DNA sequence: TGCAGCGTTGAATATCGGGACAGTCAAGAGACCCAGTACTTC.

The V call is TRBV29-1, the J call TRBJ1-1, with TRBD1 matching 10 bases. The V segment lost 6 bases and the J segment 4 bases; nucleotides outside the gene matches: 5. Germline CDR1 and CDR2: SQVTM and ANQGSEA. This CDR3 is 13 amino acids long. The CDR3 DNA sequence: TGCAGCGTCGGGGACAGGGGATCCACTGAAGCTTTCTTT. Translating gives CSVGDRGSTEAFF.

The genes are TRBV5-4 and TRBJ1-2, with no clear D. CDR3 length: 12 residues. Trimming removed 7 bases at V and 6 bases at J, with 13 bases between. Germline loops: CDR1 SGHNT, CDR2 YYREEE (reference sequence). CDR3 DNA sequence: TGTGCCAGCTCCTATGGGGTGGATGGCTACACCTTC. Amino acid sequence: CASSYGVDGYTF.

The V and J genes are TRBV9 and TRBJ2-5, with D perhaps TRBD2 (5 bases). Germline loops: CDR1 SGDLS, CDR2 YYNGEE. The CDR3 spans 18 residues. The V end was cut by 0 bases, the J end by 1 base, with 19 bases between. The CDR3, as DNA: TGTGCCAGCAGCGTAGGTCGGACTTTGCCCGATAGCCAAGAGACCCAGTACTTC. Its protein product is CASSVGRTLPDSQETQYF. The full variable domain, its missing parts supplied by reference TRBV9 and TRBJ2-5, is DSGVTQTPKHLITATGQRVTLRCSPRSGDLSVYWYQQSLDQGLQFLIQYYNGEERAKGNILERFSAQQFPDLHSELNLSSLELGDSALYFCASSVGRTLPDSQETQYFGPGTRLLVL.

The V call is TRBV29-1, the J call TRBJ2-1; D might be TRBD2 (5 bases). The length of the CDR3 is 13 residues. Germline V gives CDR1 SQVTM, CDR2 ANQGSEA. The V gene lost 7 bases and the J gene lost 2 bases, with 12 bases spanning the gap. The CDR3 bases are TGCAGCGGAACTAGTGTGGCCTACAATGAGCAGTTCTTC. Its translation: CSGTSVAYNEQFF.

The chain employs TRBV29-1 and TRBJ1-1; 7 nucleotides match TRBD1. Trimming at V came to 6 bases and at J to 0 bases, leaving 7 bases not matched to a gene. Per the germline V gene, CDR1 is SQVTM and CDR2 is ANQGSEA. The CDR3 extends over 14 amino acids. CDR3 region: CSVTGTAMNTEAFF. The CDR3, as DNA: TGCAGCGTCACCGGGACAGCCATGAACACTGAAGCTTTCTTT.

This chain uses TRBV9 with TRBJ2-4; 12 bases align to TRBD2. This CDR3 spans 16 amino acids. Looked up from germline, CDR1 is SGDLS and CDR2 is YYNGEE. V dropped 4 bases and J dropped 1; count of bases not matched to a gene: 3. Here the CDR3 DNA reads TGTGCCAGCAGCCCTAGCGGGGGGGCCGCCAAAAACATTCAGTACTTC. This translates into CASSPSGGAAKNIQYF.

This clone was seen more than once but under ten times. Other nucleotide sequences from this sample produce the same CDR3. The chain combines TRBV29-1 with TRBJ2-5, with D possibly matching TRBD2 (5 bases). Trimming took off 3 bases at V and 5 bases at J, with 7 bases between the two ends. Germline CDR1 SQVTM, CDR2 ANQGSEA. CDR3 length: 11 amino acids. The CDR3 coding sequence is TGCAGCGTTGAGACGGGGGAGACCCAGTACTTC. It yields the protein CSVETGETQYF.

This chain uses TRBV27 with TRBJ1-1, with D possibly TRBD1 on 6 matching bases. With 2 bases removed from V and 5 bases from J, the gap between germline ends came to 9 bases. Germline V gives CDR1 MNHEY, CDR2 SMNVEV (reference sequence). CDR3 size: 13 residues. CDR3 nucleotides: TGTGCCAGCAGTTTACAGGGGTTTACTGAAGCTTTCTTT. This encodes CASSLQGFTEAFF.

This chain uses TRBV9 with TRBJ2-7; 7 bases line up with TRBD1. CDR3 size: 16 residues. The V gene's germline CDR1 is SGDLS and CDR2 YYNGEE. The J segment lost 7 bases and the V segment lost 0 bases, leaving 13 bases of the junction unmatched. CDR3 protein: CASSVGVIQGSEEQYF. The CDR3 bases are TGTGCCAGCAGCGTAGGGGTGATACAGGGGAGTGAAGAGCAGTACTTC.

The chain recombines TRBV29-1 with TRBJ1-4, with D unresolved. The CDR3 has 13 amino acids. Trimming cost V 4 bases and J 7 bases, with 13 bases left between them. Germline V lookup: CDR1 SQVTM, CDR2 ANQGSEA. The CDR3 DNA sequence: TGCAGCGTTGTCGTAATCTCGGGTGAAAAACTGTTTTTT. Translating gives CSVVVISGEKLFF.

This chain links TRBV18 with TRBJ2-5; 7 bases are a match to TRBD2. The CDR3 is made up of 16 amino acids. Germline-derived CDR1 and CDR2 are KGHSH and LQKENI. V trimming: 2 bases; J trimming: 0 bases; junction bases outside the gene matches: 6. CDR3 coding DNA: TGTGCCAGCTCACCAAGCGGGGCCCAGTACCAAGAGACCCAGTACTTC. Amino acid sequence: CASSPSGAQYQETQYF.

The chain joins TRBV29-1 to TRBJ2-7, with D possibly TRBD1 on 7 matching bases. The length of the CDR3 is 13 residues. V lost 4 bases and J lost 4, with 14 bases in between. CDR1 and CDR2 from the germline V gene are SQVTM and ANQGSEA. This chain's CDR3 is CSVARGAAYEQYF. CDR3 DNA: TGCAGCGTTGCCAGGGGGGCAGCTTACGAGCAGTACTTC.

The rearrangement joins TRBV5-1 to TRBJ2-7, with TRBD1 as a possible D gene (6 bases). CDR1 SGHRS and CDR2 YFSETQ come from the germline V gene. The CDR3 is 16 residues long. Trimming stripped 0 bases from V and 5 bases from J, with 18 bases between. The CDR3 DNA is TGCGCCAGCAGCTTGGTCGCGGCAGGGGCAGACCACGAGCAGTACTTC. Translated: CASSLVAAGADHEQYF.

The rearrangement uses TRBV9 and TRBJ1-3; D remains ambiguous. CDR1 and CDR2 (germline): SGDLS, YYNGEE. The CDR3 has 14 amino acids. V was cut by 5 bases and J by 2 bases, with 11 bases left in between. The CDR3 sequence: CASSANVAGNTIYF. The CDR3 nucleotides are TGTGCCAGCAGTGCAAACGTGGCTGGAAACACCATATATTTT.

CDR3 nucleotides: TGTGCCATCCCAACCGGGCTCACAGATACGCAGTATTTT. Amino acids: CAIPTGLTDTQYF. The chain is built from TRBV5-4 and TRBJ2-3; D uncertain. The germline CDR1 and CDR2 sequences are SGHNT and YYREEE (reference sequence). The CDR3 is 13 residues long. Trimming removed 9 bases at V and 2 bases at J, with 13 bases between. The whole variable domain, filled in from reference TRBV5-4 and TRBJ2-3, reads ETGVTQSPTHLIKTRGQQVTLRCSSQSGHNTVSWYQQALGQGPQFIFQYYREEENGRGNFPPRFSGLQFPNYSSELNVNALELDDSALYLCAIPTGLTDTQYFGPGTRLTVL.

This CDR3 is CASSPGLAASTDTQYF. In DNA form, the CDR3 reads TGTGCCAGCAGCCCTGGACTAGCGGCTAGCACAGATACGCAGTATTTT. J is TRBJ2-3 and V is TRBV7-9; 10 nucleotides match TRBD2. V trimming: 5 bases; J trimming: 0 bases; junction bases outside the gene matches: 5. CDR1 is SEHNR, CDR2 FQNEAQ, per germline (reference sequence). This CDR3 contains 16 residues.

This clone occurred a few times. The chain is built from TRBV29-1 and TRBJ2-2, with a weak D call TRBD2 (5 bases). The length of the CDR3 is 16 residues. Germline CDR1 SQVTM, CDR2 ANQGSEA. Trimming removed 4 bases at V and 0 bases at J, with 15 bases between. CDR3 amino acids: CSVGGNRSPNTGELFF. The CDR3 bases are TGCAGCGTTGGAGGGAATCGCTCCCCGAACACCGGGGAGCTGTTTTTT.

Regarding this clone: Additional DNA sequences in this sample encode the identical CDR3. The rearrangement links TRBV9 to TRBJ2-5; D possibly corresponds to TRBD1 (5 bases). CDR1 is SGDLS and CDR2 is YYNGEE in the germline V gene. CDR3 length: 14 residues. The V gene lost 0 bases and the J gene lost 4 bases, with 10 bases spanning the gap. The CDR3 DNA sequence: TGTGCCAGCAGCGTAGCAGGGTCGGGAGAGACCCAGTACTTC. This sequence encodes CASSVAGSGETQYF. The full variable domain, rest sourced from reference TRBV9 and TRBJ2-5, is DSGVTQTPKHLITATGQRVTLRCSPRSGDLSVYWYQQSLDQGLQFLIQYYNGEERAKGNILERFSAQQFPDLHSELNLSSLELGDSALYFCASSVAGSGETQYFGPGTRLLVL.

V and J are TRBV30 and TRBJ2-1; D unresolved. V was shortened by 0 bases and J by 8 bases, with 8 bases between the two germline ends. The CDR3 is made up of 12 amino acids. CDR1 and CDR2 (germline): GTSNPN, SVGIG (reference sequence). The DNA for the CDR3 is TGTGCCTGGAGTGTAAATCTCCATGAGCAGTTCTTC. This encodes CAWSVNLHEQFF.

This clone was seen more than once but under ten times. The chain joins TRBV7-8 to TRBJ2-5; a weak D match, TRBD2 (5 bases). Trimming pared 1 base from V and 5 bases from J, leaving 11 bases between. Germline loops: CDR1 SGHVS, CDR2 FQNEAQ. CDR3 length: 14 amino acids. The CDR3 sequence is CASSLGAAVETQYF. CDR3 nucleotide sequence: TGTGCCAGCAGCTTAGGAGCGGCCGTGGAGACCCAGTACTTC.

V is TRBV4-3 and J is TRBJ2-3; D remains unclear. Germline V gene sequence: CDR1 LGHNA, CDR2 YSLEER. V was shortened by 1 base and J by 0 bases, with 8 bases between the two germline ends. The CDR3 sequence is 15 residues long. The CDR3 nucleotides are TGCGCCAGCAGCCAAGCGGCGGCTAGCACAGATACGCAGTATTTT. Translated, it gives CASSQAAASTDTQYF.

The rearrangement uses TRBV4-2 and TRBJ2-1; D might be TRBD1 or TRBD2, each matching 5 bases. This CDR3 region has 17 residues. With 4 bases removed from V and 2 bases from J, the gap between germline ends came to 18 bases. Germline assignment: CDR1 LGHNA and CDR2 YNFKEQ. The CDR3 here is CASSRGDTRGTYNEQFF. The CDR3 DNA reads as TGTGCCAGCAGCCGCGGCGACACTAGGGGTACCTACAATGAGCAGTTCTTC.

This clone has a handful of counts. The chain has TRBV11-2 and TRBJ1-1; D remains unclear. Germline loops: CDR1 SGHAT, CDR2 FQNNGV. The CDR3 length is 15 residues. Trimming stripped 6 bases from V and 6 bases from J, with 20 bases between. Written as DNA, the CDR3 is TGTGCCAGCAGACAGACCGTAGGTGGTGGGGCTGAAGCTTTCTTT. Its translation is CASRQTVGGGAEAFF. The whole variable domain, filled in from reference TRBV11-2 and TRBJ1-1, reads EAGVAQSPRYKIIEKRQSVAFWCNPISGHATLYWYQQILGQGPKLLIQFQNNGVVDDSQLPKDRFSAERLKGVDSTLKIQPAKLEDSAVYLCASRQTVGGGAEAFFGQGTRLTVV.

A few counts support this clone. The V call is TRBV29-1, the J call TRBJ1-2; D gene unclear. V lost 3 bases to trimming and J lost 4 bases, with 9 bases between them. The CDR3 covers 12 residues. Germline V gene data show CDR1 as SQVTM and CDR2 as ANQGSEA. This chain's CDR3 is CSVDVAAYGYTF. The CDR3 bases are TGCAGCGTTGATGTAGCAGCCTATGGCTACACCTTC.